The 4 T cell receptor beta chains listed next were all sequenced from one sample in a study of blood T cell repertoires in COVID-19. TCRdb's copy holds only in-frame clones and misses some; the assay was immunoSEQ multiplex PCR. Altogether over 200,000 clones are present, approximately 88% being singletons, with the ten largest covering 0.65% to 0.95%. The sample comprised peripheral blood. The receptors originated from a woman aged 25-40 years with acute or convalescent COVID-19.

The rearrangement links TRBV10-3 to TRBJ2-7; tentatively, D is TRBD2 (5 bases). CDR3 length equals 15 residues. The germline CDR1 and CDR2 sequences are ENHRY and SYGVKD. Trimming left V 10 bases short and J 0 bases short, with 19 bases between. The CDR3 region has the DNA TGTGCCACGAATCGTCGGGATCCGAGCTCCTACGAGCAGTACTTC. It encodes CATNRRDPSSYEQYF.

This clone was detected only once. The genes are TRBV7-6 and TRBJ2-2; 15 nucleotides align to TRBD2. Losses at the gene ends were 4 bases for V and 5 bases for J; bases not matched to a gene: 11. In germline, CDR1 is SGHVS, CDR2 FNYEAQ. This CDR3 region has 19 residues. For the CDR3, the DNA is TGTGCCAGCAGCTCTAGATCCGGGACTAGCGGGAGGAAGACCGGGGAGCTGTTTTTT. Protein sequence: CASSSRSGTSGRKTGELFF.

The V and J genes are TRBV7-6 and TRBJ2-3, with D uncertain. CDR1 is SGHVS and CDR2 is FNYEAQ in the germline V gene. The CDR3 is 17 residues long. Trimming cost V 1 base and J 0 bases, with 14 bases left between them. The CDR3 region is CASSLVIRSLSTDTQYF. The CDR3 coding sequence is TGTGCCAGCAGCTTAGTGATTCGGAGTCTGAGCACAGATACGCAGTATTTT.

V is TRBV20-1 and J is TRBJ2-3; 9 bases agree with TRBD2. V lost 3 bases, J lost 0 bases, and 4 bases stayed unmatched. Germline V gene lookup returns CDR1 DFQATT and CDR2 SNEGSKA (reference sequence). This CDR3 is built from 15 residues. The CDR3 protein is CSASGLALSTDTQYF. CDR3 coding DNA: TGCAGTGCTAGTGGACTAGCGCTCAGCACAGATACGCAGTATTTT.